This passage covers 11 T cell receptor beta chains from one sample sequenced in a study of CD8 T cells in ankylosing spondylitis (dated by TCRdb to about 2017). Broad study findings and their caveats: Blood from ankylosing spondylitis patients appeared to be characterized by a TCR beta motif made up of seven or eight highly homologous amino acid variants.

No antigen has been identified for these receptors. The library was generated by 5' RACE. Reads for this sample came from an Illumina HiSeq 2500. The raw public reads went through TCRdb reprocessing: fastp at Q25, MiXCR clone calling, in-frame beta chains kept. Each CDR3 protein gets just one entry, which takes the most common genes and DNA from the rows behind it. The sample table holds roughly 470,000 distinct CDR3 sequences, of which roughly a quarter were seen once. In total, the top ten clones hold approximately 1% of the sample. What was sequenced was blood, either unsorted or a sorted T cell fraction (not recorded which). The receptors were sampled from a male donor with ankylosing spondylitis.

This clonotype turned up a few times. The chain joins TRBV5-1 to TRBJ2-6, with a weak D call TRBD2 (6 bases). The CDR3 totals 16 residues. V was pared by 3 bases and J by 0 bases, with 10 bases between. The germline gives CDR1 SGHRS, CDR2 YFSETQ. CDR3 sequence (DNA): TGCGCCAGCAGCTGGACGGGGGTCTCTGGGGCCAACGTCCTGACTTTC. This gives the protein CASSWTGVSGANVLTF.

V and J are TRBV10-2 and TRBJ2-5; D is possibly TRBD2 (5 bases). V was shortened by 6 bases and J by 1 base, with 18 bases between the two germline ends. Germline V CDR1 and CDR2: WSHSY, SAAADI. This CDR3 comprises 16 residues. This chain's CDR3 is CASSPRPPGVQETQYF. As DNA, the CDR3 is TGCGCCAGCAGCCCCCGCCCCCCCGGGGTCCAAGAGACCCAGTACTTC.

V gene TRBV20-1 combines with J gene TRBJ2-1, with 11 nucleotides matching TRBD2. CDR1 and CDR2 from the germline V gene are DFQATT and SNEGSKA (reference sequence). The CDR3 sequence is 16 residues long. V dropped 5 bases and J dropped 5; count of bases not matched to a gene: 11. The CDR3 coding sequence is TGCAGTGCTCACACCGCGACTAGCGGGACGGACAATGAGCAGTTCTTC. Translation gives CSAHTATSGTDNEQFF.

This clonotype turned up a few times. The V and J genes are TRBV5-1 and TRBJ1-1; D unclear. This CDR3 region has 15 residues. V lost 1 base, J lost 4 bases, and 14 bases lay in between. Germline loops: CDR1 SGHRS, CDR2 YFSETQ. Written as DNA, the CDR3 is TGCGCCAGCAGCTTGAGTTCACAAAGGGCCACTGAAGCTTTCTTT. It yields the protein CASSLSSQRATEAFF.

J is TRBJ2-7 and V is TRBV20-1; D ambiguous. Trimming cost V 1 base and J 0 bases, with 10 bases left between them. The germline V gene encodes CDR1 DFQATT and CDR2 SNEGSKA (reference sequence). This CDR3 is built from 14 residues. The CDR3 region is CSARGAPGSYEQYF. As DNA, the CDR3 is TGCAGTGCTAGAGGGGCACCGGGCTCCTACGAGCAGTACTTC.

The gene calls are TRBV3-1 and TRBJ2-7; a weak D match, TRBD1 (6 bases). The V and J ends lost 5 bases and 0 bases respectively, with 11 bases between them. CDR1 and CDR2 (germline): LGHDT, YNNKEL (reference sequence). The CDR3 loop spans 14 amino acids. The CDR3 coding sequence is TGTGCCAGCAGCGGAGACAGGAGCTCCTACGAGCAGTACTTC. The encoded protein is CASSGDRSSYEQYF.

CDR3 sequence (DNA): TGTGCCAGCAGCCCAGGAATTGGCTACACCTTC. Amino acids: CASSPGIGYTF. The chain recombines TRBV7-9 with TRBJ1-2; the D is unclear. With 5 bases removed from V and 7 bases from J, the gap between germline ends came to 8 bases. Germline loops: CDR1 SEHNR, CDR2 FQNEAQ (reference sequence). This CDR3 has 11 residues.

The chain uses TRBV5-1 and TRBJ2-2; 7 positions match TRBD1. V lost 6 bases and J lost 5; bases outside the gene matches: 16. In germline, CDR1 is SGHRS, CDR2 YFSETQ. The CDR3 spans 17 residues. The CDR3 nucleotides are TGCGCCAGCACCCAAGACAGGGTCGGCCGCCTTACCGGGGAGCTGTTTTTT. This encodes CASTQDRVGRLTGELFF.

CDR3 DNA: TGTGCCAGCAGTGCTGAGGGACTAGCGGGAGGAGCCATTCAGTACTTC. Amino acids: CASSAEGLAGGAIQYF. V gene TRBV6-4 combines with J gene TRBJ2-4; 15 bases map to TRBD2. Germline-derived CDR1 and CDR2 are MRHNA and SNTAGT. With V trimmed by 4 bases and J by 9 bases, 7 bases remained unmatched. There are 16 residues in the CDR3.

This clonotype was picked up a small number of times. The chain recombines TRBV15 with TRBJ2-7, with D perhaps being TRBD1 or TRBD2 (5 bases each). Looked up from germline, CDR1 is LNHNV and CDR2 is YYDKDF (reference sequence). The CDR3 contains 12 residues. Trimming cost V 0 bases and J 13 bases, with 13 bases left between them. This CDR3 reads CATSREWGKTYF. CDR3 nucleotides: TGTGCCACCAGCAGAGAATGGGGGAAGACTTACTTC. The full variable domain, its missing parts supplied by reference TRBV15 and TRBJ2-7, is DAMVIQNPRYQVTQFGKPVTLSCSQTLNHNVMYWYQQKSSQAPKLLFHYYDKDFNNEADTPDNFQSRRPNTSFCFLDIRSPGLGDTAMYLCATSREWGKTYFGPGTRLTVT.

This chain joins TRBV3-1 and TRBJ1-6; 8 positions match TRBD1. V lost 0 bases, J lost 13 bases, and 14 bases stayed unmatched. Germline CDR1 and CDR2: LGHDT and YNNKEL (reference sequence). This CDR3 region has 17 residues. In nucleotides, the CDR3 is TGTGCCAGCAGCCAAGACGCTGCAACAGGGGGACTTTCGCCCCTCCACTTT. Translation gives CASSQDAATGGLSPLHF.